This TCR beta chain is drawn from a study of T cells after yellow fever vaccination. TCRdb fed the 5' RACE reads into MiXCR, producing one record per CDR3 protein. The table shows 150,000 or so distinct CDR3 sequences, with approximately 9.9% occurring only once. This clonotype was picked up many times. Its specificity is not known. Regarding the study as a whole: Weaker overall, the secondary response nonetheless peaked faster (day 5 versus 15). Most clones from primary vaccination were detected again post-booster (roughly 96% CD4, around 88% CD8). Just a small share of clonotypes turned up in the CD4 compartment as well as the CD8 compartment.

The clonotype comes from a man younger than 35 who received the YFV17D yellow fever vaccine. The specimen comprised CD8+ T cells sorted from PBMCs, sampled 45 days after the yellow fever booster vaccination.

This CDR3 reads CAISDGDSGEQYF. The CDR3 bases are TGTGCCATCAGTGACGGGGACAGTGGCGAGCAGTACTTC. V gene TRBV10-3 combines with J gene TRBJ2-7; 7 bases map to TRBD1. Germline V gene sequence: CDR1 ENHRY, CDR2 SYGVKD. This CDR3 is 13 amino acids long. The V segment lost 3 bases and the J segment 6 bases; nucleotides outside the gene matches: 5.